Below are 19 T cell receptor beta chains sequenced from a single sample in a study of T cells in women clearing cervical HPV infection. TCRdb's copy holds only in-frame clones and misses some; the assay was immunoSEQ multiplex PCR. Its table records more than 20,000 clones. Input material: blood buffy coat. All receptors derive from a woman aged 18-70 years with a cervical HPV16 infection that either progressed to CIN3+ or cleared (not recorded which).

Of note for this clone: The read falls 3 residues short of the CDR3 end, and the missing part is taken from the germline J gene. V and J are TRBV5-6 and TRBJ1-5, with D maybe TRBD1 (6 bases). The CDR3 runs to 14 residues. V was shortened by 4 bases and J by 3 bases, with 11 bases between the two germline ends. Germline V gene lookup returns CDR1 SGHDT and CDR2 YYEEEE. The CDR3 loop reads CASSLTGANQPQHF. CDR3 DNA (partial): TGTGCCAGCAGCCTGACAGGCGCCAATCAGCCC.

In the case of this clone: The read finishes 3 residues shy of the CDR3 end, and the germline J gene is used to complete it. The chain combines TRBV7-2 with TRBJ2-2; TRBD1 agrees at 8 bases. V was clipped by 4 bases and J by 3 bases; unmatched bases: 4. CDR1 SGHTA and CDR2 FQGNSA come from the germline V gene. The CDR3 loop spans 15 amino acids. The CDR3 here is CASSSWTGYTGELFF. The DNA read from the CDR3 is TGTGCCAGCAGCTCCTGGACAGGGTACACCGGGGAG.

In the case of this clone: The read is 3 residues too short to cover the CDR3 end, so that end is filled in from the germline J gene. The chain recombines TRBV30 with TRBJ2-2; weak D call: TRBD1 (6 bases). The CDR3 has 13 residues. From germline, CDR1 is GTSNPN and CDR2 SVGIG (reference sequence). Trimming took off 2 bases at V and 6 bases at J, with 10 bases between the two ends. The DNA read from the CDR3 is TGTGCCTGGAGTTTTTCAGGGGCCGGGGAG. Amino acids: CAWSFSGAGE. The CDR3 as a whole reads CAWSFSGAGELFF.

On this clone: The read ends 3 residues before the CDR3 terminus; that terminus is restored from the germline J gene. This sequence joins TRBV18 and TRBJ2-2, with D unresolved. The V gene's germline CDR1 is KGHSH and CDR2 LQKENI. The CDR3 sequence is 15 residues long. The V end lost 2 bases, the J end lost 1 base, and 8 bases lay between the germline ends. This CDR3 reads CASSPSNRNTGELFF. The CDR3 bases that were read are TGTGCCAGCTCACCATCTAACAGGAACACCGGGGAG.

As regards this clone: The read terminates 3 residues ahead of where the CDR3 ends, so the germline J gene completes it. The V and J genes are TRBV7-6 and TRBJ2-1, with a weak D call TRBD1 (6 bases). The germline gives CDR1 SGHVS, CDR2 FNYEAQ. This CDR3 comprises 14 residues. Trimming removed 5 bases from V and 9 bases from J, with 17 bases in between. The covered CDR3 bases are TGTGCCAGCAGCCCTCAAGGGGACATATTTGAG. Its translation is CASSPQGDIFE. The complete CDR3 protein is CASSPQGDIFEQFF.

Remarks on this clone: The CDR3 end falls 3 residues outside the read, so it is completed with the germline J gene. V and J are TRBV6-2 or TRBV6-3 and TRBJ1-1; D is possibly TRBD1 (5 bases). The CDR3 contains 16 residues. Germline-derived CDR1 and CDR2 are MNHEY and SVGEGT. With 6 bases removed from V and 0 bases from J, the gap between germline ends came to 17 bases. CDR3 bases read: TGTGCCAGCAGCCTTACGTCCGGGGGGATGAACACTGAA. This codes for CASSLTSGGMNTE. The whole CDR3 protein reads CASSLTSGGMNTEAFF.

Concerning this clone: The CDR3 goes on 3 residues after the read ends, and that part is filled in from the germline J gene. The chain employs TRBV7-8 and TRBJ2-3, with unresolved D. CDR1 SGHVS and CDR2 FQNEAQ come from the germline V gene. Trimming took 4 bases from V and 2 from J, leaving 4 bases between them. The CDR3 loop spans 12 amino acids. CDR3 DNA (partial): TGTGCCAGCAGCTCCTTCACAGATACG. This sequence encodes CASSSFTDT. In full, the CDR3 is CASSSFTDTQYF.

A word on this clone: The read ends 3 residues shy of where the CDR3 ends; the end is completed using the germline J gene. V gene TRBV19 combines with J gene TRBJ1-5; the match to TRBD1 covers 7 bases. Germline V lookup: CDR1 LNHDA, CDR2 SQIVND (reference sequence). This CDR3 comprises 17 residues. Losses at the gene ends were 6 bases for V and 2 bases for J; bases not matched to a gene: 13. The sequenced CDR3 bases are TGTGCCAGTAGCAAGGTCGACAGGGTTCGTGGCAATCAGCCC. Translating gives CASSKVDRVRGNQP. The CDR3 as a whole reads CASSKVDRVRGNQPQHF.

Points on this clone: The CDR3 extends 3 residues past the end of the read, so its final part is completed from the germline J gene. The chain carries TRBV9 and TRBJ2-1, with 10 bases fitting TRBD2. Per germline, CDR1 SGDLS and CDR2 YYNGEE. This CDR3 comprises 14 residues. V was clipped by 2 bases and J by 4 bases; unmatched bases: 0. The DNA read from the CDR3 is TGTGCCAGCAGCGTTAGCGGGAGGTACAATGAG. Translation: CASSVSGRYNE. The full CDR3 reads CASSVSGRYNEQFF.

In regard to this clone: Read coverage stops 3 residues before the CDR3 terminus; the germline J gene supplies the remainder. V is TRBV4-1 and J is TRBJ2-5; a possible D gene is TRBD2 (5 bases). Germline loops: CDR1 MGHRA, CDR2 YSYEKL. V dropped 1 base and J dropped 0 bases, with 9 bases sitting between them. The CDR3 has 15 amino acids. The CDR3 loop is CASSQGTSYQETQYF. The CDR3 DNA, read in part, is TGCGCCAGCAGCCAAGGGACTTCGTACCAAGAGACC.

Remarks on this clone: The read stops 3 residues short of the end of the CDR3; the missing end is completed from the germline J gene. The gene calls are TRBV20-1 and TRBJ2-2; D tentatively fits TRBD1 or TRBD2 (7 bases each). In germline, CDR1 is DFQATT, CDR2 SNEGSKA (reference sequence). CDR3 length: 16 residues. V shed 6 bases and J shed 7 bases, with 24 bases lying between them. CDR3 region: CSAPPQGEGGIGELFF. The covered CDR3 bases are TGCAGTGCACCCCCCCAGGGGGAGGGGGGAATCGGGGAG.

Note on this clone: The CDR3 extends 3 residues past the end of the read, so its final part is completed from the germline J gene. The chain employs TRBV6-2 or TRBV6-3 and TRBJ2-1; 8 bases match TRBD2. Germline trimming cut 6 bases from V and 5 bases from J; bases unmatched to any gene: 9. CDR3 length equals 15 residues. Germline-derived CDR1 and CDR2 are MNHEY and SVGEGT. The CDR3 bases that were read are TGTGCCAGCAGCCCGGGGGGGAGGAGGAACAATGAG. Translation gives CASSPGGRRNNE. The entire CDR3 protein is CASSPGGRRNNEQFF.

For this clone: The CDR3 extends 3 residues past the end of the read, so its final part is completed from the germline J gene. The chain couples TRBV20-1 to TRBJ1-1, with a tentative D call TRBD1 (5 bases). V gave up 2 bases and J gave up 7 bases, with 11 bases separating them. The CDR3 is made up of 12 amino acids. Germline CDR1 is DFQATT and CDR2 is SNEGSKA (reference sequence). The CDR3 protein is CSARPTGIEAFF. The part of the CDR3 DNA that was read is TGCAGTGCTAGACCCACAGGTATTGAA.

In regard to this clone: The sequenced fragment ends 3 residues before the CDR3 boundary, so the rest is inferred from the germline J gene. The V and J genes are TRBV27 and TRBJ1-5, with a weak D call TRBD1 (6 bases). CDR1 is MNHEY and CDR2 is SMNVEV in the germline V gene (reference sequence). This CDR3 is built from 16 residues. V dropped 5 bases and J dropped 7 bases, with 21 bases sitting between them. The CDR3 is CASSPIGVSGGQPQHF. The covered CDR3 bases are TGTGCCAGCAGTCCAATAGGGGTGTCGGGGGGCCAGCCC.

The DNA read from the CDR3 is TGTGCCTGGAGTAGTACTAGCAACAAAGAGACG. The encoded protein is CAWSSTSNKET. The entire CDR3 sequence reads CAWSSTSNKETQYF. V and J are TRBV30 and TRBJ2-3; perhaps TRBD2 as D (6 bases). The read halts 3 residues ahead of the CDR3 end, with the missing end drawn from the germline J gene. The CDR3 consists of 14 residues. CDR1 and CDR2 from the germline V gene are GTSNPN and SVGIG (reference sequence).

The CDR3 bases that were read are TGTGCCAGTAGTATAGGTCAGGGGATGGCTCAGCCC. Encoded protein: CASSIGQGMAQP. The CDR3 as a whole reads CASSIGQGMAQPQHF. This chain joins TRBV19 and TRBJ1-5; the D gene is possibly TRBD1 (6 bases). The read stops 3 residues short of the end of the CDR3; the missing end is completed from the germline J gene. This CDR3 is 15 amino acids long. Germline V CDR1 and CDR2: LNHDA, SQIVND (reference sequence). V was pared by 1 base and J by 6 bases, with 13 bases between.

This chain's CDR3 is CASSLDGQGINGYTF. CDR3 bases read: TGTGCCAGCAGCTTAGATGGACAGGGGATCAATGGC. The rearrangement joins TRBV11-2 to TRBJ1-2; 9 bases match TRBD1. The read falls 3 residues short of the CDR3 end, and the missing part is taken from the germline J gene. The V gene's germline CDR1 is SGHAT and CDR2 FQNNGV. With V trimmed by 0 bases and J by 6 bases, 5 bases remained unmatched. The CDR3 covers 15 residues.

Remarks on this clone: Read data end 3 residues before the CDR3 end; the end is taken from the germline J gene. The V gene is TRBV18, the J gene TRBJ2-1, with D unclear. Trimming stripped 6 bases from V and 3 bases from J, with 6 bases between. The germline V gene encodes CDR1 KGHSH and CDR2 LQKENI. The CDR3 consists of 12 residues. CDR3 loop: CASSPGYNEQFF. The sequenced part of the CDR3 DNA is TGTGCCAGCTCCCCCGGCTACAATGAG.

With respect to this clone: The read stops 3 residues short of the end of the CDR3; the missing end is completed from the germline J gene. The V and J genes are TRBV5-1 and TRBJ2-2, with D unclear. Germline loops: CDR1 SGHRS, CDR2 YFSETQ. The CDR3 is made up of 15 amino acids. The CDR3 loop reads CASSLGGNIGSPLFF. The CDR3 DNA, read in part, is TGCGCCAGCAGCTTGGGCGGAAACATAGGTTCACCG.